This TCR beta chain was retrieved from a study of blood T cell repertoires in COVID-19 (dated by TCRdb to the early 2020s). The study in broad terms: Samples covering the acute and convalescent phases of COVID-19 were provided by collaborators in the United States, Italy and Spain. Nearly every sample came with metadata listing a de-identified subject ID, COVID-19 status, age in years and sex. The samples were drawn from the first 160 participants of the ongoing ImmuneRACE study and from more than 1,000 subjects provided by 6 global collaborators. The repertoires were made available in a free public database intended to serve as a resource for research on the immune response to SARS-CoV-2. The prospective study material was composed of cDNA or gDNA derived from T cells, B-cell-depleted T cells, or PBMCs. The dataset comprised deeply sampled blood TCRbeta repertoires from subjects exposed to, actively infected with, or recovered from COVID-19. HLA class I and class II types, where available, came from metadata supplied by the sample provider rather than from assay-based typing. The investigation overall reported the following: How much clinical and demographic metadata was included differed by source and by participant, and the metadata was provided uncurated.

At the junction V is shortened by 0 bases and J by 0 bases, with 6 bases in between. CDR1 KGHSH and CDR2 LQKENI are derived from the germline V gene. The CDR3 starts with the cysteine, ends with the phenylalanine, and has 14 residues. CDR3 DNA is the only sequence kept; it has 42 bases, read in frame from the first base. TCRbeta CDR3 regions were amplified from genomic DNA using the immunoSEQ Assay, a bias-controlled multiplex PCR. Concerning the study's data processing: Within the assay, amplification of reference gene primers was used to estimate how many nucleated cells each sample contained. To quantify the absolute abundance of each unique TCRbeta CDR3 rearrangement, sequence reads were collapsed and filtered. For each sample, productive Simpson clonality was calculated as the square root of Simpson's diversity index across productive rearrangements. This immuneACCESS table, as held by TCRdb, lists in-frame sequences with V and J called but not all clones. Of the missing ones, under half trace to an unresolved V gene in checked studies; the others have no known cause. The DNA gave D and trimming, while V, J and clone size come from that table. This sample has some 290,000 clones in its table, and approximately 87% of those were observed once. The ten largest clones capture roughly 2.9% of the sample.

At one collaborating source in Seattle, patients were enrolled during active infection and were followed longitudinally through the course of disease. Whole blood was collected in K2EDTA tubes by collaborating institutions according to the institutions' own protocols. For TCRbeta analysis, collaborators shipped samples in one of three forms: frozen whole blood, isolated PBMCs, or DNA extracted from either of those sample types. In the case of this clone: It has no known antigen specificity. Base qualities are not at hand, and no much larger clone is one base apart. Other DNA sequences in this specimen translate into the identical CDR3.

Sequencing used peripheral blood. Rearrangement joined TRBV18 to TRBJ2-7; D gene: possibly TRBD2, on 5 matching bases. The source is a woman in her 30s with COVID-19, enrolled during active disease. The bases are TGTGCCAGCTCACCACCGGGGAGCTCCTACGAGCAGTACTTC. Translated, this gives CASSPPGSSYEQYF.